These 30 T cell receptor beta chains came from one sample sequenced in a study of shared clonotypes between healthy human individuals. Sequencing was performed with immunoSEQ multiplex PCR; in TCRdb, only in-frame clones are kept and a portion is missing. The top ten clones hold 0.13% of a sample with roughly 2 million clones, 95% of them seen once. Sequencing input: naive CD4+ T cells sorted from blood. The sample's subset: CD45RA+ positively selected. Receptors were obtained from a young man in good health.

The chain carries TRBV5-1 and TRBJ1-3, with 7 bases lining up with TRBD1. CDR3 size: 16 residues. Germline V gene sequence: CDR1 SGHRS, CDR2 YFSETQ. V dropped 0 bases and J dropped 2; count of bases not matched to a gene: 5. CDR3 bases: TGCGCCAGCAGCTTGGCCCCAGGGGGGACTGGAAACACCATATATTTT. Translating gives CASSLAPGGTGNTIYF.

The chain combines TRBV6-6 with TRBJ2-1, with D perhaps matching TRBD2 (5 bases). V dropped 5 bases and J dropped 0 bases, with 11 bases sitting between them. The CDR3 consists of 15 residues. The germline V gene encodes CDR1 MNHNY and CDR2 SVGAGI (reference sequence). Here the CDR3 reads CASSPQRNSYNEQFF. DNA for the CDR3: TGTGCCAGCAGTCCCCAGCGGAACTCCTACAATGAGCAGTTCTTC.

This clone was recorded only once. The chain joins TRBV6-1 to TRBJ1-5; 12 positions agree with TRBD1. This CDR3 comprises 20 residues. The germline V gene has CDR1 MNHNS and CDR2 SASEGT. V was clipped by 3 bases and J by 0 bases; unmatched bases: 12. The CDR3 DNA reads TGTGCCAGCAGTGACTGGCCGGGACAGGGGGCGATTTATAGCAATCAGCCCCAGCATTTT. Protein: CASSDWPGQGAIYSNQPQHF.

This rearrangement joins TRBV18 to TRBJ2-7, with 9 nucleotides matching TRBD1. Per germline, CDR1 KGHSH and CDR2 LQKENI. J lost 0 bases, V lost 6 bases, and 6 bases had no gene match. The CDR3 runs 15 residues. The DNA for the CDR3 is TGTGCCAGCTCCCTTGGGACAGGGCCCTCCTACGAGCAGTACTTC. Amino acid sequence: CASSLGTGPSYEQYF.

The rearrangement joins TRBV28 to TRBJ1-1, with unresolved D. The CDR3 totals 13 residues. Trimming stripped 5 bases from V and 14 bases from J, with 21 bases between. Germline CDR1 reads MDHEN; CDR2 reads SYDVKM. This chain's CDR3 is CASSPDLSKGSFF. The DNA for the CDR3 is TGTGCCAGCAGTCCCGACCTCAGTAAGGGATCCTTCTTT.

The chain employs TRBV2 and TRBJ2-5; 8 bases align to TRBD2. This CDR3 contains 18 residues. J lost 0 bases, V lost 2 bases, and 11 bases had no gene match. CDR1 is SNHLY and CDR2 is FYNNEI in the germline V gene. CDR3 sequence (DNA): TGTGCCAGCAGTGAAAGCGGTGGCGGGGGGACGTACCAAGAGACCCAGTACTTC. It translates to CASSESGGGGTYQETQYF.

The genes are TRBV7-3 and TRBJ2-1; 11 bases map to TRBD1. The CDR3 loop spans 16 amino acids. Germline V gene data show CDR1 as SGHTA and CDR2 as FQGTGA. J lost 1 base, V lost 5 bases, and 4 bases had no gene match. CDR3 amino acids: CASSRGQGASYNEQFF. The CDR3 nucleotides are TGTGCCAGCAGCCGCGGACAGGGGGCGTCCTACAATGAGCAGTTCTTC.

The chain combines TRBV6-6 with TRBJ1-5; D unclear. The CDR3 has 15 amino acids. In germline, CDR1 is MNHNY, CDR2 SVGAGI (reference sequence). V gave up 6 bases and J gave up 1 base, with 13 bases separating them. DNA for the CDR3: TGTGCCAGCAGCCATCCCCAGGTGAGCAATCAGCCCCAGCATTTT. Amino acid sequence: CASSHPQVSNQPQHF.

The chain combines TRBV5-6 with TRBJ1-2; D remains unclear. The V gene's germline CDR1 is SGHDT and CDR2 YYEEEE. The length of the CDR3 is 14 residues. Trimming removed 1 base from V and 3 bases from J, with 10 bases in between. CDR3 amino acids: CASSLPTDYYGYTF. CDR3 coding DNA: TGTGCCAGCAGCTTGCCGACGGACTACTATGGCTACACCTTC.

The chain joins TRBV5-4 to TRBJ2-7, with a tentative D call TRBD1 (6 bases). The CDR3 length is 14 residues. V lost 4 bases and J 7 bases, leaving 18 bases between the germline ends. CDR1 is SGHNT, CDR2 YYREEE, per germline (reference sequence). The CDR3 nucleotides are TGTGCCAGCAGCACGGGGTCAACTACAGGGGAGCAGTACTTC. It encodes CASSTGSTTGEQYF.

The genes are TRBV12-5 and TRBJ1-6; maybe TRBD1 (6 bases). The germline V gene encodes CDR1 LGHNT and CDR2 FRNRAP. V lost 8 bases and J lost 7, with 15 bases in between. The CDR3 has 14 residues. DNA for the CDR3: TGTGCTAGTTCCACCGGGACACAAAATTCACCCCTCCACTTT. Its translation: CASSTGTQNSPLHF. Together with reference TRBV12-5 and TRBJ1-6, the CDR3 gives the full variable domain: DARVTQTPRHKVTEMGQEVTMRCQPILGHNTVFWYRQTMMQGLELLAYFRNRAPLDDSGMPKDRFSAEMPDATLATLKIQPSEPRDSAVYFCASSTGTQNSPLHFGNGTRLTVT.

The J gene is TRBJ2-6, the V gene TRBV28, with a tentative D call TRBD1 (6 bases). Trimming cost V 9 bases and J 0 bases, with 9 bases left between them. The CDR3 extends over 14 amino acids. The V gene's germline CDR1 is MDHEN and CDR2 SYDVKM. CDR3 protein: CASRQVSGANVLTF. CDR3 bases: TGTGCCAGTCGACAGGTCTCTGGGGCCAACGTCCTGACTTTC.

The genes are TRBV30 and TRBJ1-5; maybe TRBD1 (5 bases). Germline CDR1 and CDR2: GTSNPN and SVGIG (reference sequence). V was shortened by 2 bases and J by 3 bases, with 11 bases between the two germline ends. The CDR3 has 14 residues. CDR3 DNA: TGTGCCTGGAGTAAAGACAGTGCCAATCAGCCCCAGCATTTT. Encoded protein: CAWSKDSANQPQHF.

The J gene is TRBJ1-2, the V gene TRBV6-5; 7 bases agree with TRBD1. The CDR3 has 16 residues. The ends lost 4 bases at V and 1 base at J; junction bases unmatched: 9. Looked up from germline, CDR1 is MNHEY and CDR2 is SVGAGI. CDR3 nucleotide sequence: TGTGCCAGCAGTTCACCGCGAAACAGGGGTAACTATGGCTACACCTTC. This sequence encodes CASSSPRNRGNYGYTF.

This chain links TRBV7-9 with TRBJ2-3, with 11 bases lining up with TRBD2. The CDR3 is made up of 18 amino acids. Unmatched junction bases numbered 6, after V lost 1 base and J lost 0 bases. The germline V gene has CDR1 SEHNR and CDR2 FQNEAQ (reference sequence). CDR3: CASSLVASGRTSTDTQYF. DNA of the CDR3: TGTGCCAGCAGCTTAGTTGCTAGCGGGAGGACTAGCACAGATACGCAGTATTTT.

This clone appeared a single time. The chain couples TRBV2 to TRBJ2-7; 12 bases agree with TRBD1. V shed 4 bases and J 0 bases; nucleotides not matched to a gene: 13. Germline V gene lookup returns CDR1 SNHLY and CDR2 FYNNEI. This CDR3 spans 19 amino acids. The CDR3 protein is CASSVRDRGQYGNSYEQYF. CDR3 bases: TGTGCCAGCAGTGTACGGGACAGGGGGCAATATGGAAACTCCTACGAGCAGTACTTC.

The CDR3 bases are TGCGCCAGCAGCCAAGATTTGGGTCGGCAGTTCTTC. Amino acid sequence: CASSQDLGRQFF. This sequence joins TRBV4-3 and TRBJ2-1; D gene uncertain. The CDR3 consists of 12 residues. Germline loops: CDR1 LGHNA, CDR2 YSLEER. V lost 0 bases to trimming and J lost 12 bases, with 9 bases between them.

The chain carries TRBV11-2 and TRBJ2-7; unclear D gene. The V gene's germline CDR1 is SGHAT and CDR2 FQNNGV. Trimming shortened V by 5 bases and J by 1 base, and 12 bases separated the two germline ends. This CDR3 comprises 14 residues. CDR3: CASSERLGSYEQYF. The CDR3 nucleotides are TGTGCCAGCAGCGAGAGACTGGGTTCCTACGAGCAGTACTTC.

The CDR3 spells CASSLAFASSGANVLTF. CDR3 DNA sequence: TGTGCCAGCAGCTTGGCCTTTGCCAGCTCTGGGGCCAACGTCCTGACTTTC. This sequence joins TRBV5-8 and TRBJ2-6; D is unclear. Germline V gene data show CDR1 as SGHTS and CDR2 as YDEGEE. The ends were cut back, 0 bases at V and 0 bases at J, with 10 bases in the middle. The CDR3 loop spans 17 amino acids.

The chain joins TRBV11-2 to TRBJ2-5; D ambiguous. V was shortened by 3 bases and J by 5 bases, with 10 bases between the two germline ends. The length of the CDR3 is 13 residues. Germline V gene lookup returns CDR1 SGHAT and CDR2 FQNNGV. The CDR3 coding sequence is TGTGCCAGCAGCTTCGTCGGCCAGGAGACCCAGTACTTC. Translated, it gives CASSFVGQETQYF. Using reference TRBV11-2 and TRBJ2-5 for the parts outside the CDR3, the full variable domain is EAGVAQSPRYKIIEKRQSVAFWCNPISGHATLYWYQQILGQGPKLLIQFQNNGVVDDSQLPKDRFSAERLKGVDSTLKIQPAKLEDSAVYLCASSFVGQETQYFGPGTRLLVL.

The chain has TRBV27 and TRBJ1-2; the match to TRBD1 covers 7 bases. CDR1 is MNHEY, CDR2 SMNVEV, per germline (reference sequence). Trimming cost V 6 bases and J 0 bases; bases outside gene matches: 4. This CDR3 is built from 14 residues. For the CDR3, the DNA is TGTGCCAGCAGGCGGACAGGAGCTAACTATGGCTACACCTTC. It yields the protein CASRRTGANYGYTF.

The V and J genes are TRBV11-3 and TRBJ1-3; D possibly corresponds to TRBD1 (6 bases). Germline CDR1 SGHNT, CDR2 YENEEA. The CDR3 is made up of 16 amino acids. The V and J ends lost 2 bases and 2 bases respectively, with 13 bases between them. The CDR3 DNA reads as TGTGCCAGCAGCTTAAACAGGGTACCGGCTGGAAACACCATATATTTT. Amino acids: CASSLNRVPAGNTIYF.

In the case of this clone: Other DNA sequences in this specimen translate into the identical CDR3. V and J are TRBV7-8 and TRBJ2-2; a possible D gene is TRBD2 (6 bases). The germline V gene has CDR1 SGHVS and CDR2 FQNEAQ. V gave up 5 bases and J gave up 4 bases, with 11 bases separating them. The CDR3 is 14 amino acids. The CDR3 loop reads CASSLGGSTGELFF. CDR3 coding DNA: TGTGCCAGCAGCCTGGGAGGTTCCACCGGGGAGCTGTTTTTT.

The CDR3 reads CASSPLGAQGNYEQYF. CDR3 in DNA: TGTGCCAGCTCACCACTAGGGGCTCAGGGGAACTACGAGCAGTACTTC. The chain joins TRBV18 to TRBJ2-7, with D perhaps matching TRBD1 (6 bases). This CDR3 is built from 16 residues. V gave up 1 base and J gave up 3 bases, with 16 bases separating them. Looked up from germline, CDR1 is KGHSH and CDR2 is LQKENI.

The chain recombines TRBV10-3 with TRBJ2-2; tentative D call: TRBD2 (6 bases). Germline V gives CDR1 ENHRY, CDR2 SYGVKD. V was trimmed by 6 bases and J by 3 bases, leaving 14 bases between them. This CDR3 contains 15 residues. The CDR3 bases are TGTGCCATCAGCGCTCGGGACTTCGACACCGGGGAGCTGTTTTTT. Amino acid sequence: CAISARDFDTGELFF.

V usage is TRBV5-6 and J usage is TRBJ2-1; TRBD2 agrees at 8 bases. CDR1 SGHDT and CDR2 YYEEEE come from the germline V gene. After removal of 0 bases from V and 5 bases from J, the junction contained 4 bases not matched to a gene. The CDR3 runs 15 residues. CDR3 sequence reads: CASSLGLALNNEQFF. Here the CDR3 DNA reads TGTGCCAGCAGCTTGGGACTAGCGCTTAACAATGAGCAGTTCTTC. The complete variable domain, with remaining parts taken from reference TRBV5-6 and TRBJ2-1, reads DAGVTQSPTHLIKTRGQQVTLRCSPKSGHDTVSWYQQALGQGPQFIFQYYEEEERQRGNFPDRFSGHQFPNYSSELNVNALLLGDSALYLCASSLGLALNNEQFFGPGTRLTVL.

This chain joins TRBV6-9 and TRBJ1-5; D gene ambiguous. The germline CDR1 and CDR2 sequences are MNHGY and SVAAGI. Trimming removed 5 bases from V and 0 bases from J, with 11 bases in between. This CDR3 comprises 15 residues. The CDR3 region has the DNA TGTGCCAGCAGTACGAGGACGTTTAGCAATCAGCCCCAGCATTTT. Translation: CASSTRTFSNQPQHF.

The CDR3 protein is CASSPQGARNTIYF. The CDR3 region has the DNA TGTGCCAGCAGTCCACAGGGGGCCAGAAACACCATATATTTT. The chain uses TRBV28 and TRBJ1-3, with 9 bases identical to TRBD1. V lost 5 bases and J lost 5; bases outside the gene matches: 4. Germline CDR1 MDHEN, CDR2 SYDVKM. The CDR3 spans 14 residues. Full variable domain (outside the CDR3, taken from reference TRBV28 and TRBJ1-3): DVKVTQSSRYLVKRTGEKVFLECVQDMDHENMFWYRQDPGLGLRLIYFSYDVKMKEKGDIPEGYSVSREKKERFSLILESASTNQTSMYLCASSPQGARNTIYFGEGSWLTVV.

Here the CDR3 DNA reads TGTGCCATCAGTGGGGACAGGGGGCAGTTTAATTCACCCCTCCACTTT. Translation: CAISGDRGQFNSPLHF. V and J are TRBV10-3 and TRBJ1-6, with TRBD1 matching over 12 bases. The CDR3 is 16 amino acids. With 4 bases clipped from V and 6 bases from J, the junction kept 4 bases outside the gene matches. The germline gives CDR1 ENHRY, CDR2 SYGVKD.

The chain couples TRBV6-1 to TRBJ2-1, with 8 bases aligning to TRBD1. There are 15 residues in the CDR3. The junction had 5 bases not matched to a gene; V was cut back by 7 bases and J by 0 bases. Germline V gene lookup returns CDR1 MNHNS and CDR2 SASEGT. For the CDR3, the DNA is TGTGCCAGCACTCGGACAGGGAGCTCCTACAATGAGCAGTTCTTC. This translates into CASTRTGSSYNEQFF.